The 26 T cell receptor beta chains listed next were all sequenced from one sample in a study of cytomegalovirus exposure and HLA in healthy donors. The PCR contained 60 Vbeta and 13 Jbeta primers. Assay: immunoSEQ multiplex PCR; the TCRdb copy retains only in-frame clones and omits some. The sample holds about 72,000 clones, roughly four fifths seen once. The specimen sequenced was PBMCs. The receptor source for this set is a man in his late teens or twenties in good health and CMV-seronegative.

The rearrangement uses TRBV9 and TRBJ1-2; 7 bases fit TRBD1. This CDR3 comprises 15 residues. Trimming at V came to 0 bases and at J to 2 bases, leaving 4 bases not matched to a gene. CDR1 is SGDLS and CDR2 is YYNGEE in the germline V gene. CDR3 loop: CASSVESGGNYGYTF. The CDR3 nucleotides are TGTGCCAGCAGCGTAGAATCAGGGGGAAACTATGGCTACACCTTC.

The CDR3 region is CASSLASGFFNEQFF. The DNA for the CDR3 is TGCGCCAGCAGCTTGGCCAGCGGGTTCTTCAATGAGCAGTTCTTC. The gene calls are TRBV5-1 and TRBJ2-1, with D possibly TRBD2 on 6 matching bases. Trimming removed 0 bases at V and 6 bases at J, with 13 bases between. The CDR3 runs to 15 residues. Germline V CDR1 and CDR2: SGHRS, YFSETQ.

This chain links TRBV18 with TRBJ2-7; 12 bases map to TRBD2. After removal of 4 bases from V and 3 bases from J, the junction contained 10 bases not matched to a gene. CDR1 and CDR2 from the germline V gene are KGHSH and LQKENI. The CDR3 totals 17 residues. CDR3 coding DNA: TGTGCCAGCTCACAACGCCTAGCGGGAGGGCCAATCTACGAGCAGTACTTC. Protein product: CASSQRLAGGPIYEQYF.

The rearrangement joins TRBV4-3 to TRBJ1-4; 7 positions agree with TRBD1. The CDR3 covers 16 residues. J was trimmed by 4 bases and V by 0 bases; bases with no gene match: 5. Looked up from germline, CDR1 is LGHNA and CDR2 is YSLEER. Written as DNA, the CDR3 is TGCGCCAGCAGCCAAGACTACAGGGGAAGTAATGAAAAACTGTTTTTT. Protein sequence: CASSQDYRGSNEKLFF.

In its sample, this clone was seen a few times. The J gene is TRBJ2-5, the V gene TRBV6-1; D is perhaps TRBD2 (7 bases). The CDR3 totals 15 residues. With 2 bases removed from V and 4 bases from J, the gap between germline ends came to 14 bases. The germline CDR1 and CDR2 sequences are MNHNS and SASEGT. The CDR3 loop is CASSETLGGGETQYF. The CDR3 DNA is TGTGCCAGCAGTGAAACTTTGGGAGGGGGAGAGACCCAGTACTTC.

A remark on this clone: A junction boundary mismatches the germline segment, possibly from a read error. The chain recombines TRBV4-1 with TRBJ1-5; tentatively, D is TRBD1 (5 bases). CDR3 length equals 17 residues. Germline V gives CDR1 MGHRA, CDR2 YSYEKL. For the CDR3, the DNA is TGCGCCAGCAGCCAAGAACGGGGGGAGATTAGCGATCAGCCCCAGCATTTT. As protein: CASSQERGEISDQPQHF.

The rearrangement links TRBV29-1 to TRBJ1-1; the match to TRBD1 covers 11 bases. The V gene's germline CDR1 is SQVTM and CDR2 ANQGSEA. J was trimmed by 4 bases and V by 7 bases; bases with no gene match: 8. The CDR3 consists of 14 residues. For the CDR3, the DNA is TGCAGCGGAGGGACAGGGGGGTCAATCACTGAAGCTTTCTTT. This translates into CSGGTGGSITEAFF.

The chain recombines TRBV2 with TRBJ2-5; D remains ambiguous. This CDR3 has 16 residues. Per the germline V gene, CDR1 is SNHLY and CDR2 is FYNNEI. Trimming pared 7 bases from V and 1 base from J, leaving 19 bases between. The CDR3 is CASISLDITSQETQYF. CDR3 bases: TGTGCCAGCATCTCCTTAGACATAACATCCCAAGAGACCCAGTACTTC.

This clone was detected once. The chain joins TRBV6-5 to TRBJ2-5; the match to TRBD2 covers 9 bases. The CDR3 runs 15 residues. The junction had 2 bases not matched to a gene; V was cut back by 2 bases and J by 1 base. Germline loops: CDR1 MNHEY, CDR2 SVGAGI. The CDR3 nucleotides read TGTGCCAGCAGTTACGCGGGGGGGCCCCAAGAGACCCAGTACTTC. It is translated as CASSYAGGPQETQYF.

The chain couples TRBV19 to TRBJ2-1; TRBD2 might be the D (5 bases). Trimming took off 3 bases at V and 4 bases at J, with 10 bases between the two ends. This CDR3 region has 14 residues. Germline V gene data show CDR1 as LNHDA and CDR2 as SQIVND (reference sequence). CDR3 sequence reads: CASSIGVDYNEQFF. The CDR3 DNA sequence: TGTGCCAGTAGTATCGGGGTGGATTACAATGAGCAGTTCTTC.

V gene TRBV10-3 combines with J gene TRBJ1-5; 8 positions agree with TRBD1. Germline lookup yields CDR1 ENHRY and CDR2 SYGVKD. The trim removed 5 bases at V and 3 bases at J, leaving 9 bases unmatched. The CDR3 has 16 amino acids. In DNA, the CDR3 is TGTGCCATCAGTTCTCACGGACAGGGCGACAATCAGCCCCAGCATTTT. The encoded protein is CAISSHGQGDNQPQHF.

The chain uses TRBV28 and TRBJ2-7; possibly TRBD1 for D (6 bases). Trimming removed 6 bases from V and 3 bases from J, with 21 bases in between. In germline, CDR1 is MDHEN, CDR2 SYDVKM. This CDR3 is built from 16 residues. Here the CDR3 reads CASSLQGEKLNYEQYF. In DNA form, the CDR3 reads TGTGCCAGCAGCCTACAGGGAGAAAAATTAAACTACGAGCAGTACTTC.

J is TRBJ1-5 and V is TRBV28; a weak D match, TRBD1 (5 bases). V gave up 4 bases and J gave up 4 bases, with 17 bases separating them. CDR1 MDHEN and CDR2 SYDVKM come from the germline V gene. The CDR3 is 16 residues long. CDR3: CASSSHTGMGNQPQHF. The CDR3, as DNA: TGTGCCAGCAGTTCCCACACAGGAATGGGGAATCAGCCCCAGCATTTT.

Written as DNA, the CDR3 is TGTGCCAGCACGCTCGGGGTCAGATCCTCTGGAAACACCATATATTTT. Residues: CASTLGVRSSGNTIYF. J is TRBJ1-3 and V is TRBV11-1; D unclear. Germline loops: CDR1 SGHAT, CDR2 FQDESV (reference sequence). The CDR3 is 16 amino acids. V lost 7 bases to trimming and J lost 0 bases, with 16 bases between them.

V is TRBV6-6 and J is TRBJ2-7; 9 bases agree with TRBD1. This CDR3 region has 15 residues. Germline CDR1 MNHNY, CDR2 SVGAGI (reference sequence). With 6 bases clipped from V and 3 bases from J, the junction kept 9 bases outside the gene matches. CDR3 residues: CASRPPGQGNYEQYF. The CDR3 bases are TGTGCCAGCAGGCCACCGGGACAGGGTAACTACGAGCAGTACTTC.

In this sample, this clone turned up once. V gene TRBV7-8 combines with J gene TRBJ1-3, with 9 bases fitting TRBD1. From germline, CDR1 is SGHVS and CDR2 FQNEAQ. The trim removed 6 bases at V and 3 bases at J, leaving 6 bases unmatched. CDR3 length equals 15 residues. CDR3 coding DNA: TGTGCCAGCAGTCAGGGGACAGGGAGTGGAAACACCATATATTTT. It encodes CASSQGTGSGNTIYF.

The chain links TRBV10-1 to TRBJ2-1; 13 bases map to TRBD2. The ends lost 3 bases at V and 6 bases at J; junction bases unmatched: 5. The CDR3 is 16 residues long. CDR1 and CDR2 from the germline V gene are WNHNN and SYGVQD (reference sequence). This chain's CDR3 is CASSDWTSGSPNEQFF. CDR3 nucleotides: TGCGCCAGCAGTGACTGGACTAGCGGGAGTCCCAATGAGCAGTTCTTC.

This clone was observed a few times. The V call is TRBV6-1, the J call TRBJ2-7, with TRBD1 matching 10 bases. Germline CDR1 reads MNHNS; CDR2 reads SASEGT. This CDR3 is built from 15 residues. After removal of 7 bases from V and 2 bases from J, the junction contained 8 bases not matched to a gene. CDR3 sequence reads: CASNFRTGGPYEQYF. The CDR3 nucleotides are TGTGCCAGCAATTTCCGGACAGGGGGACCCTACGAGCAGTACTTC.

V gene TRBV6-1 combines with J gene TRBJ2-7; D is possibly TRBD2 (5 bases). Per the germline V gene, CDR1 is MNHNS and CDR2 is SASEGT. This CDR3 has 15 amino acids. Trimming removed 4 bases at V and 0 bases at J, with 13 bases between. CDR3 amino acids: CASSAQWGASYEQYF. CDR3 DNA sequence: TGTGCCAGCAGTGCCCAGTGGGGAGCCTCCTACGAGCAGTACTTC.

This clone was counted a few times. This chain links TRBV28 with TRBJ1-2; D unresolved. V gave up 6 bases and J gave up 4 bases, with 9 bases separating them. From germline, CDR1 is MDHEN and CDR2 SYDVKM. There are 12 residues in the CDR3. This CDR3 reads CASSPGPYGYTF. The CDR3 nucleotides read TGTGCCAGCAGCCCCGGTCCCTATGGCTACACCTTC.

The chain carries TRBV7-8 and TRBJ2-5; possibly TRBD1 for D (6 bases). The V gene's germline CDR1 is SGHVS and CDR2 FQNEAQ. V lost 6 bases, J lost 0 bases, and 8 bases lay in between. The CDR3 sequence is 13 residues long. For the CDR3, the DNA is TGTGCCAGCAGAGGGGGACACCAAGAGACCCAGTACTTC. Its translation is CASRGGHQETQYF. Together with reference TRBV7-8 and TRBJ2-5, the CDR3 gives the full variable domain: GAGVSQSPRYKVAKRGQDVALRCDPISGHVSLFWYQQALGQGPEFLTYFQNEAQLDKSGLPSDRFFAERPEGSVSTLKIQRTQQEDSAVYLCASRGGHQETQYFGPGTRLLVL.

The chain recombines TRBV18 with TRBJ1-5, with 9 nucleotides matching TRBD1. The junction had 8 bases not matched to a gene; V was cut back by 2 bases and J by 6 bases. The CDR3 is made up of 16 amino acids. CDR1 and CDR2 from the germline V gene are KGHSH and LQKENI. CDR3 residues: CASSPRHRGLRQPQHF. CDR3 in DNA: TGTGCCAGCTCACCAAGGCACAGGGGGCTTCGTCAGCCCCAGCATTTT.

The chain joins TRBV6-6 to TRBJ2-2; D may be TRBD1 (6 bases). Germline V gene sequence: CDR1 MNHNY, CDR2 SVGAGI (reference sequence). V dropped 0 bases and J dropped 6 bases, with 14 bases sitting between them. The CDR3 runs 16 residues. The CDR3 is CASSYSSGAEAGELFF. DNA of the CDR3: TGTGCCAGCAGTTACTCTTCAGGGGCCGAGGCCGGGGAGCTGTTTTTT.

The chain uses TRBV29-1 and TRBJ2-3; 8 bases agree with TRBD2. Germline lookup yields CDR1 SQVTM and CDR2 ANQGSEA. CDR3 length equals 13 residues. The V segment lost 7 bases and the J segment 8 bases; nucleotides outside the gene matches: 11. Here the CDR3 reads CSAPGLEIGTQYF. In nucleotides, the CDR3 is TGCAGCGCGCCGGGACTAGAGATAGGTACGCAGTATTTT.

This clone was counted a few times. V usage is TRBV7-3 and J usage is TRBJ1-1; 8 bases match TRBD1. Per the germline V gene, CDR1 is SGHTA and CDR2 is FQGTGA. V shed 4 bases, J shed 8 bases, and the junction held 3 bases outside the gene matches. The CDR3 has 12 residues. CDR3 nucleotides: TGTGCCAGCAGCTCTTACAGGGGGGAAGCTTTCTTT. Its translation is CASSSYRGEAFF.

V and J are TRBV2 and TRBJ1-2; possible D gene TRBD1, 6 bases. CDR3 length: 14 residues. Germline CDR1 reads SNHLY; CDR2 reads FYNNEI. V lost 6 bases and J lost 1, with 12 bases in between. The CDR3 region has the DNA TGTGCCAGCAGCTCAGGGGATCGTAACTATGGCTACACCTTC. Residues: CASSSGDRNYGYTF.